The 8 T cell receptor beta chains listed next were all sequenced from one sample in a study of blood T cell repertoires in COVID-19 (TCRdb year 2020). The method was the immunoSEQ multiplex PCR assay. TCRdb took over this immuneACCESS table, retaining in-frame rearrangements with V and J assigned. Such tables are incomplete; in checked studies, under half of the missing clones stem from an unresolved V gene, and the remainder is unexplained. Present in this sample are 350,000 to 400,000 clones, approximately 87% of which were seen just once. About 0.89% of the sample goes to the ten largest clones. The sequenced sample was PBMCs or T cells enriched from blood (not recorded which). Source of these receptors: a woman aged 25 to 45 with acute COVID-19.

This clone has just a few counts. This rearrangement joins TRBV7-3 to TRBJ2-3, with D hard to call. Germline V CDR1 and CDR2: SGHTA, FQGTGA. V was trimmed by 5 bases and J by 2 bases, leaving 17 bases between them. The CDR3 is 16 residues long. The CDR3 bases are TGTGCCAGCAGCCCGCAGGCGACGACGTTCACAGATACGCAGTATTTT. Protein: CASSPQATTFTDTQYF.

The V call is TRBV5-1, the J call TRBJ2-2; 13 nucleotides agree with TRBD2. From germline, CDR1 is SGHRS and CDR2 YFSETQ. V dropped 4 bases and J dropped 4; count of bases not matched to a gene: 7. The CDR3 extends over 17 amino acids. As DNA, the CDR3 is TGCGCCAGCAGCCGTTGGACTAGCGGGGGAGTCACCGGGGAGCTGTTTTTT. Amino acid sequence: CASSRWTSGGVTGELFF.

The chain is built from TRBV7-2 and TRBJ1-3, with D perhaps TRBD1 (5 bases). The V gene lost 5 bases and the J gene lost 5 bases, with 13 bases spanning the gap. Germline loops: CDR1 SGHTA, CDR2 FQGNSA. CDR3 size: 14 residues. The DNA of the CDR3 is TGTGCCAGCAGCGTTCGAGGACAAAGAAACACCATATATTTT. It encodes CASSVRGQRNTIYF.

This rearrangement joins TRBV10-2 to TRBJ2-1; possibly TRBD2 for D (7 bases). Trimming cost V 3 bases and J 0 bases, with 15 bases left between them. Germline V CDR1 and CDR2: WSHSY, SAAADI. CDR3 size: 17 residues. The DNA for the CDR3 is TGCGCCAGCAGTGATCCGCGGGGGCGTAGCTCCTACAATGAGCAGTTCTTC. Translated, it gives CASSDPRGRSSYNEQFF.

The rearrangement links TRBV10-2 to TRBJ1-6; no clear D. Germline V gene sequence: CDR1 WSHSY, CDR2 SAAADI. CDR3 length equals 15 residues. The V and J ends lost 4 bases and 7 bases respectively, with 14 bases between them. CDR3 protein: CASSAVGRYNSPLHF. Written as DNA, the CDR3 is TGCGCCAGCAGTGCCGTTGGCAGGTACAATTCACCCCTCCACTTT.

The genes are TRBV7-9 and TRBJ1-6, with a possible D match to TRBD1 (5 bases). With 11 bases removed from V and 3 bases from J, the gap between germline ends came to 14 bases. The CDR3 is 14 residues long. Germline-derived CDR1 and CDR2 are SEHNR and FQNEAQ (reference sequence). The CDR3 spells CASKAGDYNSPLHF. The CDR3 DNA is TGTGCCTCAAAGGCGGGGGACTATAATTCACCCCTCCACTTT.

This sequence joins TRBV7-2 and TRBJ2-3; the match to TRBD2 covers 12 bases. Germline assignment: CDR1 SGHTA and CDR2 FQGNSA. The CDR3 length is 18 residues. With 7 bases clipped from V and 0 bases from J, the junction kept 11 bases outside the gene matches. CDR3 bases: TGTGCCAGCACCTTTCCAACTAGCGGGGGGTATAGCACAGATACGCAGTATTTT. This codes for CASTFPTSGGYSTDTQYF.

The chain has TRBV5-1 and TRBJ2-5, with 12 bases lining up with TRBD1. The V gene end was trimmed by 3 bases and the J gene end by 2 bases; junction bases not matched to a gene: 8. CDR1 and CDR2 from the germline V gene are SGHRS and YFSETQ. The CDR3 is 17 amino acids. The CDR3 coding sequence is TGCGCCAGCAGCTCCGGATGGGACAGGGGGCAACAAGAGACCCAGTACTTC. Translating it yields CASSSGWDRGQQETQYF.